This TCR beta chain appears in the sequencing data of a study of PD-1 blockade in classical Hodgkin lymphoma. There are 19 residues in the CDR3. Trimming shortened V by 3 bases and J by 0 bases, and 20 bases separated the two germline ends. Germline V lookup: CDR1 MDHEN, CDR2 SYDVKM. Study conclusions and caveats: Whoever responded completely had baseline diversity much like that seen in newly diagnosed patients.

Every patient experienced relapse after autologous stem cell transplantation, and brentuximab vedotin exposure varied. Concerning this clone itself: What it binds is not known.

Libraries were prepared by immunoSEQ multiplex PCR; TCRdb keeps only in-frame clonotypes and omits some of them. The data show about 24,000 clones, 70% to 80% seen once. This receptor was identified in a human donor with classical Hodgkin lymphoma. The starting material was peripheral blood mononuclear cells (PBMCs), obtained before the second cycle of nivolumab. The rearrangement joins TRBV28 to TRBJ1-4, with D hard to call. CDR3 residues: CASSFKLVNRDATNEKLFF. Here the CDR3 DNA reads TGTGCCAGCAGTTTCAAGCTCGTCAACAGAGACGCAACTAATGAAAAACTGTTTTTT.